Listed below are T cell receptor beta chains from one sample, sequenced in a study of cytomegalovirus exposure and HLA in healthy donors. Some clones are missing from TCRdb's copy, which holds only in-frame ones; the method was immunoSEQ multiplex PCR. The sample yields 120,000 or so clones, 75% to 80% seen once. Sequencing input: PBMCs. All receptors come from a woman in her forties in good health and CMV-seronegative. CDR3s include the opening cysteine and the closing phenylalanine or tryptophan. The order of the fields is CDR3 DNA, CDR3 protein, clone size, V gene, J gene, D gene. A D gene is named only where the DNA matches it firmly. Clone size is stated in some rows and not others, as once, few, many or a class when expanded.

TGCAGTGCTAGAAGACAATACGAGCAGTACTTC,CSARRQYEQYF,NA,TRBV20-1,TRBJ2-7,NA
TGTGCCAGCAGCCCCCCGCGGGGAGGTACTGGAAACACCATATATTTT,CASSPPRGGTGNTIYF,NA,TRBV7-9,TRBJ1-3,NA
TGCGCCAGCAGCTGGAGACTAGCGTCAGATACGCAGTATTTT,CASSWRLASDTQYF,NA,TRBV5-1,TRBJ2-3,TRBD2
TGTGCCAGCAGTTTGACTTCGGGAGGGCCGCAAGAGACCCAGTACTTC,CASSLTSGGPQETQYF,few,TRBV27,TRBJ2-5,TRBD2
TGTGCCAGCAGCTTCGCTGGGGCCAACGTCCTGACTTTC,CASSFAGANVLTF,NA,TRBV7-2,TRBJ2-6,NA
TGTGCCAGCAGCCAGCCGACAGGGGTTCTGGAAAAACTGTTTTTT,CASSQPTGVLEKLFF,NA,TRBV4-2,TRBJ1-4,TRBD1
TGTGCCAGCAGTTACGCAGGAGCGGGGCAGCCCCAGCATTTT,CASSYAGAGQPQHF,NA,TRBV6-6,TRBJ1-5,NA
TGTGCCAGCAGCCCACGACTGGATTACAATGAGCAGTTCTTC,CASSPRLDYNEQFF,few,TRBV4-2,TRBJ2-1,NA
TGTGCCAGCAGTCTCCCGGAGAGCGATCAGCCCCAGCATTTT,CASSLPESDQPQHF,few,TRBV28,TRBJ1-5,NA
TGTGCCAGCAGTTTAGCTAGCGGCACAGATACGCAGTATTTT,CASSLASGTDTQYF,NA,TRBV28,TRBJ2-3,NA
TGTGCCAGCAGTGGACTAGCCGGCAGATACAATGAGCAGTTCTTC,CASSGLAGRYNEQFF,NA,TRBV28,TRBJ2-1,TRBD2
TGTGCCAGCAGCTCAGGGACTAGCGGGAGGGGTGAGCAGTTCTTC,CASSSGTSGRGEQFF,NA,TRBV7-3,TRBJ2-1,TRBD2
TGTGCCAGCAGCCCAACAGGGGATGGTAAAGAGACCCAGTACTTC,CASSPTGDGKETQYF,NA,TRBV5-4,TRBJ2-5,TRBD1
TGTGCCAGCAGTGATAACCGGGGTGATGAAAAACTGTTTTTT,CASSDNRGDEKLFF,NA,TRBV7-9,TRBJ1-4,NA
TGTGCCAGCAGTTGGACAAGCACAGATACGCAGTATTTT,CASSWTSTDTQYF,NA,TRBV13,TRBJ2-3,NA
TGTGCCAGCAGCCCCGACCAGGGTTATGGCTACACCTTC,CASSPDQGYGYTF,NA,TRBV7-2,TRBJ1-2,NA
TGTGCCAGCAGCCCTAGTAAGACAGTTGGATATGGCTACACCTTC,CASSPSKTVGYGYTF,NA,TRBV11-2,TRBJ1-2,NA
TGTGCCAGCAGACGACAGAGCACAGATACGCAGTATTTT,CASRRQSTDTQYF,once,TRBV5-6,TRBJ2-3,NA
TGTGCCAGCAGTTGGCAGGGGGCTGGGGCCAACGTCCTGACTTTC,CASSWQGAGANVLTF,NA,TRBV6-6,TRBJ2-6,TRBD1
TGTGCCATCAGTTACCGGGACAGGGACGAGCAGTACTTC,CAISYRDRDEQYF,NA,TRBV10-3,TRBJ2-7,TRBD1
TGCGCCAGCAGCGCACAGGGGGCAACTAATGAAAAACTGTTTTTT,CASSAQGATNEKLFF,once,TRBV4-3,TRBJ1-4,TRBD1
TGTGCCAGCAGCTCCTCATGGGAGAGGACCGGGGAGCTGTTTTTT,CASSSSWERTGELFF,NA,TRBV7-9,TRBJ2-2,NA
TGTGCCAGCAGTTTCCTGAACACCGGGGAGCTGTTTTTT,CASSFLNTGELFF,NA,TRBV7-9,TRBJ2-2,NA
TGTGCCAGCAGCAGAAACGGGGGAACTAATGAAAAACTGTTTTTT,CASSRNGGTNEKLFF,once,TRBV14,TRBJ1-4,NA
TGTGCCAGCAGTTTACTAGCGGGGAACACCGGGGAGCTGTTTTTT,CASSLLAGNTGELFF,NA,TRBV28,TRBJ2-2,TRBD2
TGTGCCAGCAGCCTGCCGGGACAGGGGGCTGAAGCTTTCTTT,CASSLPGQGAEAFF,NA,TRBV7-9,TRBJ1-1,TRBD1
TGTGCCAGCTCACTCACTCAGGGGCAGGACACTGAAGCTTTCTTT,CASSLTQGQDTEAFF,NA,TRBV18,TRBJ1-1,NA
TGTGCCATCAGTGACGGGGAATCCCCTTATGGCTACACCTTC,CAISDGESPYGYTF,NA,TRBV10-3,TRBJ1-2,NA